These 18 T cell receptor beta chains were sequenced from one sample in a study of CD8+CD57+ T cells in acquired aplastic anemia. Individuals selected for sequencing had exhibited CD8+CD57+ cell expansion on flow cytometry. Template material for TCR beta VDJ and CDR3 profiling consisted of genomic DNA. MiXCR, run by TCRdb on the reads, gives a single entry per CDR3 protein. The data show more than 150,000 distinct CDR3 sequences, less than 50% seen once. The source material was sorted CD4+, CD8+, or CD8+CD57+ T cells (not recorded which) from PBMCs. These receptor sequences come from a human donor with aplastic anemia.

This clonotype occurred many times. The J gene is TRBJ2-3, the V gene TRBV7-2, with D unresolved. The CDR3 is 13 amino acids. Per the germline V gene, CDR1 is SGHTA and CDR2 is FQGNSA. Trimming took 2 bases from V and 6 from J, leaving 9 bases between them. The CDR3 DNA follows: TGTGCCAGCAGCTTAAGCCGCCTGGATACGCAGTATTTT. As protein: CASSLSRLDTQYF. The variable domain in full, completed from reference TRBV7-2 and TRBJ2-3, reads GAGVSQSPSNKVTEKGKDVELRCDPISGHTALYWYRQSLGQGLEFLIYFQGNSAPDKSGLPSDRFSAERTGGSVSTLTIQRTQQEDSAVYLCASSLSRLDTQYFGPGTRLTVL.

The J gene is TRBJ1-5, the V gene TRBV25-1; the match to TRBD1 covers 7 bases. The V segment lost 6 bases and the J segment 2 bases; nucleotides outside the gene matches: 13. This CDR3 has 17 residues. Per germline, CDR1 MGHDK and CDR2 SYGVNS. The CDR3 sequence is CASSEERGQDRNQPQHF. In DNA form, the CDR3 reads TGTGCCAGCAGCGAAGAACGAGGACAGGACCGCAATCAGCCCCAGCATTTT.

This clonotype has at least ten counts. This rearrangement joins TRBV6-4 to TRBJ1-1; D unresolved. Germline CDR1 MRHNA, CDR2 SNTAGT. Trimming took off 6 bases at V and 1 base at J, with 9 bases between the two ends. The CDR3 loop spans 13 amino acids. DNA for the CDR3: TGTGCCAGCAGCCTTATGGGGAACACTGAAGCTTTCTTT. This translates into CASSLMGNTEAFF.

The chain is built from TRBV7-2 and TRBJ2-7, with D possibly TRBD1 on 6 matching bases. Germline CDR1 reads SGHTA; CDR2 reads FQGNSA. CDR3 length: 14 residues. V was clipped by 3 bases and J by 0 bases, with 9 bases between them. The CDR3 reads CASSFRGSSYEQYF. DNA for the CDR3: TGTGCCAGCAGCTTTAGGGGGAGCTCCTACGAGCAGTACTTC.

The gene calls are TRBV15 and TRBJ1-2; 7 positions match TRBD1. CDR3 size: 15 residues. J lost 7 bases, V lost 5 bases, and 13 bases had no gene match. The germline V gene encodes CDR1 LNHNV and CDR2 YYDKDF (reference sequence). The CDR3 protein is CATSQGGGARFGYTF. In nucleotides, the CDR3 is TGTGCCACCAGCCAGGGGGGGGGCGCGAGGTTTGGCTACACCTTC.

This clonotype was detected ten times or more. The V call is TRBV25-1, the J call TRBJ1-2; D gene ambiguous. This CDR3 comprises 14 residues. The germline V and J ends were trimmed by 6 bases and 8 bases, with 19 bases remaining between them. The germline V gene has CDR1 MGHDK and CDR2 SYGVNS. The CDR3 nucleotides read TGTGCCAGCAGCCAAAGTCGCGACTCGATCGGCTACACCTTC. Its translation is CASSQSRDSIGYTF.

This clonotype was recorded at least ten times. V and J are TRBV12-3 or TRBV12-4 and TRBJ2-7; maybe TRBD1 (6 bases). The CDR3 contains 13 residues. V gave up 5 bases and J gave up 7 bases, with 15 bases separating them. CDR3 amino acids: CASSPAGVREQYV. The CDR3 DNA reads as TGTGCCAGCAGTCCCGCAGGGGTTCGGGAGCAGTACGTC.

At least ten counts were recorded for this clonotype. The V call is TRBV6-1, the J call TRBJ2-7, with 11 bases aligning to TRBD2. The trim removed 6 bases at V and 5 bases at J, leaving 6 bases unmatched. The CDR3 length is 14 residues. Germline V gene sequence: CDR1 MNHNS, CDR2 SASEGT. CDR3 region: CASRVAGGQDEQYF. The DNA for the CDR3 is TGTGCCAGCAGAGTAGCGGGGGGGCAGGACGAGCAGTACTTC.

This chain links TRBV19 with TRBJ1-4; D is unresolved. Trimming took 0 bases from V and 5 from J, leaving 4 bases between them. This CDR3 has 13 amino acids. Germline V gives CDR1 LNHDA, CDR2 SQIVND (reference sequence). In nucleotides, the CDR3 is TGTGCCAGTAGTATAGACAGGAATGAAAAACTGTTTTTT. Encoded protein: CASSIDRNEKLFF.

This clonotype was seen repeatedly, ten times or more. The genes are TRBV7-2 and TRBJ1-1, with no clear D. The CDR3 runs to 14 residues. Germline V gene lookup returns CDR1 SGHTA and CDR2 FQGNSA. V lost 2 bases and J lost 4, with 11 bases in between. CDR3 residues: CASSLRPVTTEAFF. The CDR3 region has the DNA TGTGCCAGCAGCTTAAGGCCGGTAACCACTGAAGCTTTCTTT.

V is TRBV20-1 and J is TRBJ1-1; D gene unclear. Germline loops: CDR1 DFQATT, CDR2 SNEGSKA (reference sequence). The CDR3 runs 13 residues. Deletions cut 1 base from V and 2 bases from J, with 8 bases between. CDR3 in amino acids: CSARGSANTEAFF. The CDR3 nucleotides read TGCAGTGCTAGAGGGTCCGCTAACACTGAAGCTTTCTTT.

There are many counts of this clonotype. The chain uses TRBV6-1 and TRBJ1-1; TRBD1 matches at 11 bases. The CDR3 extends over 15 amino acids. V was pared by 5 bases and J by 4 bases, with 6 bases of the junction left unmatched. Germline V gene sequence: CDR1 MNHNS, CDR2 SASEGT. The CDR3 region has the DNA TGTGCCAGCAGTCCACCGGGACAGGGGGGCACTGAAGCTTTCTTT. This sequence encodes CASSPPGQGGTEAFF.

There are a few counts of this clonotype. The chain links TRBV9 to TRBJ2-3; 9 bases are shared with TRBD2. CDR1 SGDLS and CDR2 YYNGEE come from the germline V gene. The CDR3 is made up of 15 amino acids. V lost 3 bases, J lost 4 bases, and 6 bases stayed unmatched. The CDR3 DNA follows: TGTGCCAGCAGCGCCCTAGCGGGGCGGGCAGATACGCAGTATTTT. This gives the protein CASSALAGRADTQYF.

This clonotype was detected many times. V gene TRBV12-3 or TRBV12-4 combines with J gene TRBJ2-5; D uncertain. V lost 6 bases and J lost 5, with 16 bases in between. The CDR3 is 14 amino acids. DNA of the CDR3: TGTGCCAGCAGCCCTACCGGTACCCCGGAGACCCAGTACTTC. Amino acids: CASSPTGTPETQYF.

This chain connects TRBV10-3 to TRBJ2-7, with 9 nucleotides matching TRBD2. Germline V gives CDR1 ENHRY, CDR2 SYGVKD. V trimming: 5 bases; J trimming: 6 bases; junction bases outside the gene matches: 8. This CDR3 comprises 14 residues. This chain's CDR3 is CAISPSGVLSEQYF. Here the CDR3 DNA reads TGTGCCATCAGTCCTAGCGGGGTGCTTAGCGAGCAGTACTTC.

The chain joins TRBV29-1 to TRBJ2-2; no definite D call. The germline gives CDR1 SQVTM, CDR2 ANQGSEA. This CDR3 contains 10 residues. Deletions cut 3 bases from V and 8 bases from J, with 4 bases between. CDR3 loop: CSVDVGELFF. The CDR3 DNA reads TGCAGCGTTGATGTGGGGGAGCTGTTTTTT.

This chain joins TRBV11-2 and TRBJ2-3; D remains unclear. The CDR3 totals 16 residues. CDR1 and CDR2 from the germline V gene are SGHAT and FQNNGV. The V end lost 5 bases, the J end lost 2 bases, and 17 bases lay between the germline ends. The DNA of the CDR3 is TGTGCCAGCAGCCTCCGGCAAACTGGGTACACAGATACGCAGTATTTT. Its translation: CASSLRQTGYTDTQYF.

The gene calls are TRBV2 and TRBJ1-1; 9 nucleotides line up with TRBD1. Looked up from germline, CDR1 is SNHLY and CDR2 is FYNNEI. CDR3 size: 15 residues. V shed 6 bases, J shed 4 bases, and the junction held 9 bases outside the gene matches. CDR3 loop: CASSVDRGMSTEAFF. CDR3 DNA sequence: TGTGCCAGCAGCGTAGACAGGGGGATGAGCACTGAAGCTTTCTTT.